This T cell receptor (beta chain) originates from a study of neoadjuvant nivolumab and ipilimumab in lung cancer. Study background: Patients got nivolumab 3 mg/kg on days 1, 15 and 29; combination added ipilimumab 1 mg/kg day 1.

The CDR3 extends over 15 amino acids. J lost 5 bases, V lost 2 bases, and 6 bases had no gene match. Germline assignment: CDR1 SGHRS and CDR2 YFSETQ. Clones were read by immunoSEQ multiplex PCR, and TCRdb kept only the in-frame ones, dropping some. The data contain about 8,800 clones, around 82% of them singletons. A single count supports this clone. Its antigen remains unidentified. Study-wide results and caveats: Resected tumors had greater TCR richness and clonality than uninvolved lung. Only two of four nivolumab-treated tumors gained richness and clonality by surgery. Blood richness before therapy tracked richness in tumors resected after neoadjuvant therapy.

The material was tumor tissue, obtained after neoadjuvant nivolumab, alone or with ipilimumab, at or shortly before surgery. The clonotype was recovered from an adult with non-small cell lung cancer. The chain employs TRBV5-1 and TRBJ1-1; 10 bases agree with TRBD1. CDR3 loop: CASSLSGTGETEAFF. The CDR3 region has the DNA TGCGCCAGCAGCTTATCCGGGACAGGGGAAACTGAAGCTTTCTTT.